This TCR beta chain was recorded in a study of follicular helper T cells after annual influenza vaccination. Study background: Across the 2013-2014, 2014-2015 and 2015-2016 vaccination seasons, some subjects were resampled. Study-wide points: ICOS+CD38+ cTfh clonality change tracked circulating plasmablast frequency change.

The V end was cut by 4 bases, the J end by 0 bases, with 7 bases between. Germline CDR1 LNHDA, CDR2 SQIVND (reference sequence). The CDR3 is made up of 14 amino acids. This clone has just a few counts. Antigen specificity is unknown. Sample time point: 2014-2015 season, pre-vaccination. Excluded were substance abuse, HIV/AIDS, active cancer, immunomodulatory drugs and active illness. Sequencing of TCRB used Survey level resolution. Measured with immunoSEQ multiplex PCR; TCRdb has only the in-frame clones, and not every one. The table records 26,000 or so clones, around 80% of them present only once. Sample: CXCR5+ CD38- circulating T follicular helper cells from blood, taken on the day of influenza vaccination. Subset noted: circulating Tfh, non-naive CD4+CXCR5+PD-1+ (ICOS+CD38+ or ICOS-CD38-). V and J are TRBV19 and TRBJ2-1; D not certain. This TCR was sampled from an adult who received the influenza vaccine. The CDR3: CASSSADSYNEQFF. The DNA for the CDR3 is TGTGCCAGTAGTAGCGCGGACTCCTACAATGAGCAGTTCTTC.